This TCR beta chain was found in a study of CD8+ T cells in alopecia areata. On the study more broadly: Severity of treated patients was scored by affected scalp percentage. Findings and limits, study-wide: In scalp and blood during tofacitinib, many expanded lesional clones persisted.

The J segment lost 3 bases and the V segment lost 2 bases, leaving 9 bases of the junction unmatched. Germline assignment: CDR1 SGHRS and CDR2 YFSETQ. The CDR3 totals 16 residues. Investigators isolated RNA and reverse transcribed it into cDNA to act as the sequencing template. The table came from immunoSEQ multiplex PCR; TCRdb's copy has only in-frame clones and leaves some out. This table has 190,000 or so clones, around 50% appearing once. Stated treatment: oral pan-JAK inhibitor, 5-10 mg twice daily. Details on this clone: Its antigen is as yet unknown.

This rearrangement joins TRBV5-1 to TRBJ2-3, with TRBD2 matching 7 bases. This clonotype was sampled from a human donor with alopecia areata. The sequencing here drew on CD8+ T cells sorted from blood, taken at week 24, from a patient treated with tofacitinib. The CDR3 bases are TGCGCCAGCAGCTTCGGGAGGAGGGAAGGTACAGATACGCAGTATTTT. As protein: CASSFGRREGTDTQYF.